Listed here are 3 T cell receptor beta chains from one sample, sequenced in a study of T-cell reconstitution after alpha-beta-depleted transplantation in children. Unique molecular identifiers were used to barcode this TCRbeta library. TCRdb analysed the PCR reads with MiXCR anew, one entry per CDR3 protein. Altogether 100,000 or so distinct CDR3 sequences are present, more than 20% being singletons, with the ten largest covering around a fifth. The material was PBMCs, obtained before TCRalphabeta/CD19-depleted stem cell transplant. The receptors stem from a boy between 2 and 10 years old with acute lymphoblastic leukemia, due to receive a stem cell transplant.

This clonotype was found a few times. This sequence joins TRBV4-3 and TRBJ2-1; D remains ambiguous. Trimming took off 0 bases at V and 2 bases at J, with 11 bases between the two ends. Germline V gene lookup returns CDR1 LGHNA and CDR2 YSLEER. This CDR3 has 16 amino acids. CDR3 protein: CASSQDPSVTYNEQFF. The CDR3 region has the DNA TGCGCCAGCAGCCAAGATCCCTCAGTGACCTACAATGAGCAGTTCTTC.

The J gene is TRBJ1-1, the V gene TRBV12-3 or TRBV12-4; D unclear. The ends were cut back, 1 base at V and 5 bases at J, with 5 bases in the middle. The CDR3 is 12 amino acids. The chain's CDR3 is CASSLEETEAFF. CDR3 nucleotides: TGTGCCAGCAGTTTAGAGGAAACTGAAGCTTTCTTT.

The rearrangement links TRBV24-1 to TRBJ2-2; D is possibly TRBD2 (6 bases). Germline values: CDR1 KGHDR, CDR2 SFDVKD. V was clipped by 7 bases and J by 7 bases, with 12 bases between them. The CDR3 is made up of 13 amino acids. The CDR3 DNA follows: TGTGCCACCAGGGCAGACGGGGGCGGGGAGCTGTTTTTT. It specifies CATRADGGGELFF.